This record covers a single TCR beta chain. The CDR3 runs to 14 residues. Germline V lookup: CDR1 SGDLS, CDR2 YYNGEE. Trimming took off 3 bases at V and 5 bases at J, with 14 bases between the two ends. The sample originates from a study of T cell changes during pregnancy in multiple sclerosis. The method was immunoSEQ multiplex PCR; TCRdb's version includes in-frame clones alone and lacks a portion of them. Of around 79,000 clones listed, just over 90% are singletons. The sample in question was CD4+ T cells from peripheral blood mononuclear cells, obtained in the second trimester of pregnancy. V usage is TRBV9 and J usage is TRBJ2-5, with D perhaps TRBD1 (6 bases). This clonotype was sampled from a female donor with multiple sclerosis, enrolled in a pregnancy study. For the CDR3, the DNA is TGTGCCAGCAGCGCCTCACAGGGTCGGGAGACCCAGTACTTC. It translates to CASSASQGRETQYF.